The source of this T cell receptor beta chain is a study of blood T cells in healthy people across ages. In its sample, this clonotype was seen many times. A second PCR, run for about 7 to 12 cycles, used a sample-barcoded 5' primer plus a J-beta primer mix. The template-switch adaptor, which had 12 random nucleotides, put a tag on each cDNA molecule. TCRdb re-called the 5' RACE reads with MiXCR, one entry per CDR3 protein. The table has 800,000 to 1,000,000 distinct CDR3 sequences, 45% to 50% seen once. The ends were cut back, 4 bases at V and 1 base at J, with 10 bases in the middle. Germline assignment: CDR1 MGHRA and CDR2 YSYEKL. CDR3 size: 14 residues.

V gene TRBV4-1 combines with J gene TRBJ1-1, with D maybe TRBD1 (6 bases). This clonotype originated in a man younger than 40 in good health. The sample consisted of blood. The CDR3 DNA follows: TGCGCCAGCAGCCTGACAGGCCCGAACACTGAAGCTTTCTTT. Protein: CASSLTGPNTEAFF.